The 8 T cell receptor beta chains in this list originate from one sample, sequenced in a study of blood T cell repertoires in COVID-19. Assay used: immunoSEQ multiplex PCR; TCRdb lists only in-frame clones, some missing. This table has about 200,000 clones, roughly 80% appearing once. The sequenced sample was peripheral blood. These receptors were taken from a man aged 60 to 69 with COVID-19, enrolled during active disease.

The chain employs TRBV11-1 and TRBJ2-7; weak D call: TRBD1 (6 bases). This CDR3 is 13 amino acids long. Germline values: CDR1 SGHAT, CDR2 FQDESV (reference sequence). Trimming took 5 bases from V and 0 from J, leaving 8 bases between them. DNA for the CDR3: TGTGCCAGCAGCCCAGGGGCCTCCTACGAGCAGTACTTC. Translated, it gives CASSPGASYEQYF.

J is TRBJ1-1 and V is TRBV27; 9 bases line up with TRBD1. There are 15 residues in the CDR3. Germline assignment: CDR1 MNHEY and CDR2 SMNVEV (reference sequence). With 6 bases clipped from V and 2 bases from J, the junction kept 7 bases outside the gene matches. CDR3 sequence: CASRPGTGFNTEAFF. The CDR3 DNA reads as TGTGCCAGCAGGCCCGGGACAGGGTTCAACACTGAAGCTTTCTTT.

The V call is TRBV27, the J call TRBJ2-2; no clear D gene. The CDR3 extends over 14 amino acids. Germline loops: CDR1 MNHEY, CDR2 SMNVEV (reference sequence). The V end was cut by 8 bases, the J end by 0 bases, with 10 bases between. Here the CDR3 reads CASRVNANTGELFF. CDR3 nucleotide sequence: TGTGCCAGCCGAGTAAACGCGAACACCGGGGAGCTGTTTTTT.

This sequence joins TRBV21-1 and TRBJ1-6; the listed D gene, TRBD1, was not tested against the DNA. TRBV21-1 represents a pseudogene. CDR3 length: 16 residues. The CDR3 here is CASSPWATGDNSPLHF. In DNA, the CDR3 is TGTGCCAGCAGCCCCTGGGCCACAGGGGATAATTCACCCCTCCACTTT.

This clone has more than one count but fewer than ten. Here the CDR3 reads CAISPAGQGNTEAFF. In DNA form, the CDR3 reads TGTGCCATCAGCCCGGCGGGACAGGGGAACACTGAAGCTTTCTTT. The V gene is TRBV10-3, the J gene TRBJ1-1; 9 bases fit TRBD1. CDR1 and CDR2 (germline): ENHRY, SYGVKD. The CDR3 consists of 15 residues. Germline trimming cut 6 bases from V and 1 base from J; bases unmatched to any gene: 6.

A single count supports this clone. The chain uses TRBV3-1 (or the pseudogene TRBV3-2) and TRBJ2-7; a possible D gene is TRBD2 (5 bases). CDR3 length: 13 amino acids. Germline CDR1 LGHDT, CDR2 YNNKEL (reference sequence). Trimming shortened V by 0 bases and J by 6 bases, and 9 bases separated the two germline ends. The chain's CDR3 is CASSQERGREQYF. The CDR3 DNA reads TGTGCCAGCAGCCAAGAACGAGGGCGCGAGCAGTACTTC.

The chain couples TRBV29-1 to TRBJ2-5; 12 bases map to TRBD1. The V gene end was trimmed by 6 bases and the J gene end by 5 bases; junction bases not matched to a gene: 13. Germline CDR1 reads SQVTM; CDR2 reads ANQGSEA. The CDR3 runs 16 residues. CDR3 sequence (DNA): TGCAGCGTGCCGAAGGGACAGGGGGCTGGGGGGGAGACCCAGTACTTC. Its protein product is CSVPKGQGAGGETQYF.

This chain uses TRBV6-1 with TRBJ1-2, with TRBD1 matching over 9 bases. The CDR3 has 14 residues. Germline V lookup: CDR1 MNHNS, CDR2 SASEGT. The J segment lost 9 bases and the V segment lost 1 base, leaving 6 bases of the junction unmatched. CDR3 sequence (DNA): TGTGCCAGCAGTGAAGGGGGACAGGGTAGACGCTACACCTTC. The encoded protein is CASSEGGQGRRYTF.